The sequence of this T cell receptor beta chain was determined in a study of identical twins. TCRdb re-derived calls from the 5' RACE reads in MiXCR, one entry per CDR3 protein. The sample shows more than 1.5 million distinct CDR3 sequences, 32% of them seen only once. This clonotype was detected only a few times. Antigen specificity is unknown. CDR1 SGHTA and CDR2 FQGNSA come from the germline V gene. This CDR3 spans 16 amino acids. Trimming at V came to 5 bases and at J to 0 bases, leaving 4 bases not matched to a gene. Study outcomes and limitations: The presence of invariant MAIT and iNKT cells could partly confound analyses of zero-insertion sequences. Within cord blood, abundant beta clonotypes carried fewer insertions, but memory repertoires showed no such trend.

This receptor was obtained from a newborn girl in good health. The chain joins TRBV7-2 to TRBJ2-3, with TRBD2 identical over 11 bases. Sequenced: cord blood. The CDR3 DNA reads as TGTGCCAGCAGCCGGACTAGCGGGCCTAGCACAGATACGCAGTATTTT. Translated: CASSRTSGPSTDTQYF.